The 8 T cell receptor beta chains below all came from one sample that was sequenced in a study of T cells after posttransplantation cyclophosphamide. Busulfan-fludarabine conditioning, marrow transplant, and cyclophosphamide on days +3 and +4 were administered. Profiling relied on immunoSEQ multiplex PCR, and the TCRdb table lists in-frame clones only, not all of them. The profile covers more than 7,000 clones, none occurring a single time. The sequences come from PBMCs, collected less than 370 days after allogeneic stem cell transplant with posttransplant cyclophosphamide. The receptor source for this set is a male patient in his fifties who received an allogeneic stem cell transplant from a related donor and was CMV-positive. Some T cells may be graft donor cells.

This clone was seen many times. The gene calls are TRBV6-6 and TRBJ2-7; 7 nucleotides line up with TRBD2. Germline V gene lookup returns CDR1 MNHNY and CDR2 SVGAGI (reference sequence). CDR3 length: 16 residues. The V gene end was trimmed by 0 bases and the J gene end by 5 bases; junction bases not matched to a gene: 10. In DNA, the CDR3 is TGTGCCAGCAGTTACTCCGGCGGCGGGAGTTCCGACGAGCAGTACTTC. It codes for CASSYSGGGSSDEQYF.

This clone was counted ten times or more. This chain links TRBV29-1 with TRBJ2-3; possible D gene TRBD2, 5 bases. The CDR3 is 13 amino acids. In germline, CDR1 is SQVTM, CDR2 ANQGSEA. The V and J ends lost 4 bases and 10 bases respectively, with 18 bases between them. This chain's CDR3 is CSVAETIRTAQYF. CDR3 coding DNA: TGCAGCGTTGCGGAGACTATTAGAACAGCGCAGTATTTT.

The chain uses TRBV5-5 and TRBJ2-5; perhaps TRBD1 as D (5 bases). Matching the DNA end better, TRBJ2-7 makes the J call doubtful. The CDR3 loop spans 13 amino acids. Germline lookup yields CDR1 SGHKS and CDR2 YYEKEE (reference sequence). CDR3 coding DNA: TGTGCCAGCAGCCGTCAGGGTGTCTACGAGCAGTACTTC. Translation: CASSRQGVYEQYF.

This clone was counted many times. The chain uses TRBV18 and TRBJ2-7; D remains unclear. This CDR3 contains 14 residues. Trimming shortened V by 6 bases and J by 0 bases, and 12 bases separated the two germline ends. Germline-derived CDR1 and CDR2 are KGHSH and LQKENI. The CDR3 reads CASSPRPNSYEQYF. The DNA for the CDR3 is TGTGCCAGCTCTCCTAGACCGAACTCCTACGAGCAGTACTTC.

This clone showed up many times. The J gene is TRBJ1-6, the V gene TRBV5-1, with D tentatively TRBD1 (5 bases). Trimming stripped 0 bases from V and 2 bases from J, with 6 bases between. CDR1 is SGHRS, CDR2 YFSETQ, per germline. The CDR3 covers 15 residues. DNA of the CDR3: TGCGCCAGCAGCTTGGCGGACACCTATAATTCACCCCTCCACTTT. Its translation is CASSLADTYNSPLHF.

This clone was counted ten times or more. CDR3 sequence: CAISGTGTPNEQYF. The CDR3 nucleotides are TGTGCCATCAGTGGGACTGGGACTCCCAACGAGCAGTACTTC. This chain uses TRBV10-3 with TRBJ2-7; D is possibly TRBD2 (6 bases). This CDR3 contains 14 residues. The V end was cut by 4 bases, the J end by 5 bases, with 15 bases between. CDR1 is ENHRY, CDR2 SYGVKD, per germline.

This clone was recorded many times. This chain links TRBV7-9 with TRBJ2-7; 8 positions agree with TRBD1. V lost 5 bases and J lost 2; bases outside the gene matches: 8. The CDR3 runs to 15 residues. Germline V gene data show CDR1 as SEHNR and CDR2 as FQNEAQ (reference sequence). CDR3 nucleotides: TGTGCCAGCAGCCGGGGCGGGACAGGACCCTACGAGCAGTACTTC. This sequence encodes CASSRGGTGPYEQYF.

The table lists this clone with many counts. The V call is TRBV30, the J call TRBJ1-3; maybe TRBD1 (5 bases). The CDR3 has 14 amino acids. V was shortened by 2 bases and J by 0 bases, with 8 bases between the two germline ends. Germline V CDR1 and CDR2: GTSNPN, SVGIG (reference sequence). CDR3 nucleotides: TGTGCCTGGAGTCAAACAGGCTCTGGAAACACCATATATTTT. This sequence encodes CAWSQTGSGNTIYF. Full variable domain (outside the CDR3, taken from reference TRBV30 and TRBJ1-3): SQTIHQWPATLVQPVGSPLSLECTVEGTSNPNLYWYRQAAGRGLQLLFYSVGIGQISSEVPQNLSASRPQDRQFILSSKKLLLSDSGFYLCAWSQTGSGNTIYFGEGSWLTVV.